The sequence of this TCR beta chain was determined in a study of T cells after yellow fever vaccination. Study context: Fractions of limited cellularity were prepared by means of SMART-Seq v4 Ultra Low Input.

The CDR3 totals 15 residues. V lost 1 base and J lost 3, with 11 bases in between. CDR1 is SGHVS, CDR2 FNYEAQ, per germline. Study conclusions and caveats: The secondary response peaked faster, at day 5 versus 15, but was weaker. Only a minor proportion of clonotypes was detected across both CD4 and CD8 compartments.

From the 5' RACE reads, TCRdb called clonotypes with MiXCR, one entry per CDR3 protein. The data hold roughly 520,000 distinct CDR3 sequences, with 20% to 25% observed a single time. Only a few counts were recorded for this clonotype. Its antigen is as yet unknown. This rearrangement joins TRBV7-6 to TRBJ2-3; possible D gene TRBD1, 6 bases. This clonotype originated in a young man who received the YFV17D yellow fever vaccine. The sample was PBMCs, taken about 21 days after the first yellow fever vaccination. CDR3 sequence reads: CASSLDFQGTDTQYF. In DNA, the CDR3 is TGTGCCAGCAGCTTAGATTTTCAGGGGACAGATACGCAGTATTTT.